This TCR beta chain comes out of a study of cytomegalovirus exposure and HLA in healthy donors. The CDR3 sequence is 12 residues long. After removal of 1 base from V and 12 bases from J, the junction contained 5 bases not matched to a gene. Germline V gene lookup returns CDR1 SGHTA and CDR2 FQGNSA. The PCR was carried out with 60 Vbeta primers and 13 Jbeta primers. Clones were read by immunoSEQ multiplex PCR, and TCRdb kept only the in-frame ones, dropping some. The repertoire has fewer than 200,000 clones, around four fifths of them found once; the top ten carry under 2%. Nominally healthy donors were sampled, though unrecorded immune exposures were likely. General study points: It was only CMV serostatus that was available as immune exposure information. Researchers reported in a later analysis that common viral pathogens appeared linked to several top clusters. Productive status was seen about 87% or about 30% of the time for most TCR beta V segments in an earlier analysis.

This clone appeared a single time. Antigen specificity is unknown. This TCR was recovered from a man in his forties in good health and CMV-seropositive. This chain links TRBV7-2 with TRBJ1-1; 7 nucleotides agree with TRBD1. The sample consisted of PBMCs. The CDR3 loop reads CASSLGEGATFF. Written as DNA, the CDR3 is TGTGCCAGCAGCTTAGGTGAGGGGGCGACTTTCTTT.